Below, 28 T cell receptor beta chains from the same sample are listed, as sequenced in a study of identical twins. TCRdb recomputed calls from the 5' RACE reads with MiXCR, one row per CDR3 protein. The table shows 500,000 or so distinct CDR3 sequences, with about 20% occurring only once. This same sample was also part of a study on T cells expressing NK-cell markers.

Sequencing used CD4+ T cells sorted from blood. These receptors came from a woman under 30 in good health.

This clonotype was seen more than once but under ten times. The chain employs TRBV5-6 and TRBJ2-7, with a tentative D call TRBD1 (6 bases). Germline CDR1 SGHDT, CDR2 YYEEEE. The V gene lost 3 bases and the J gene lost 2 bases, with 15 bases spanning the gap. There are 15 residues in the CDR3. Here the CDR3 reads CASSSPRDRPYEQYF. The CDR3 nucleotides are TGTGCCAGCAGCTCACCGCGAGACAGGCCCTACGAGCAGTACTTC.

The chain carries TRBV3-1 and TRBJ1-1, with TRBD1 as a possible D gene (6 bases). The V and J ends lost 5 bases and 6 bases respectively, with 13 bases between them. Germline lookup yields CDR1 LGHDT and CDR2 YNNKEL (reference sequence). The CDR3 sequence is 13 residues long. CDR3 sequence (DNA): TGTGCCAGCAGCGACTCGGACAGTCCTGAAGCTTTCTTT. The encoded protein is CASSDSDSPEAFF.

This clonotype was detected only a few times. The rearrangement links TRBV20-1 to TRBJ1-4; the D gene is possibly TRBD1 (5 bases). This CDR3 contains 13 residues. Germline-derived CDR1 and CDR2 are DFQATT and SNEGSKA (reference sequence). V was trimmed by 5 bases and J by 5 bases, leaving 12 bases between them. This CDR3 is CSALATENEKLFF. CDR3 nucleotides: TGCAGTGCTCTCGCGACAGAGAATGAAAAACTGTTTTTT.

This clonotype was detected a few times. The chain combines TRBV4-3 with TRBJ1-2, with no clear D. The V gene's germline CDR1 is LGHNA and CDR2 YSLEER. This CDR3 has 16 amino acids. V was clipped by 1 base and J by 1 base, with 13 bases between them. In nucleotides, the CDR3 is TGCGCCAGCAGCCAAGGGGTTTCCGGACGTAACTATGGCTACACCTTC. It encodes CASSQGVSGRNYGYTF.

The J gene is TRBJ2-1, the V gene TRBV7-2, with D unresolved. Germline-derived CDR1 and CDR2 are SGHTA and FQGNSA. The CDR3 length is 14 residues. Trimming took off 1 base at V and 4 bases at J, with 8 bases between the two ends. CDR3 region: CASSLEGQYNEQFF. CDR3 nucleotide sequence: TGTGCCAGCAGCTTAGAGGGCCAGTACAATGAGCAGTTCTTC.

There are a few counts of this clonotype. V gene TRBV20-1 combines with J gene TRBJ2-3; D might be TRBD1 (5 bases). V dropped 3 bases and J dropped 2 bases, with 12 bases sitting between them. The CDR3 length is 14 residues. The germline V gene encodes CDR1 DFQATT and CDR2 SNEGSKA (reference sequence). Here the CDR3 DNA reads TGCAGTGCTAGTGTAGGGGTGGACACAGATACGCAGTATTTT. Amino acids: CSASVGVDTDTQYF.

The chain combines TRBV5-1 with TRBJ2-2; 7 nucleotides match TRBD1. The CDR3 totals 15 residues. The germline gives CDR1 SGHRS, CDR2 YFSETQ. V lost 1 base and J lost 4; bases outside the gene matches: 4. CDR3: CASSLSQGVTGELFF. In nucleotides, the CDR3 is TGCGCCAGCAGCTTGTCGCAGGGGGTCACCGGGGAGCTGTTTTTT.

This clonotype was detected a few times. This chain connects TRBV7-2 to TRBJ1-1; D perhaps matches TRBD1 (5 bases). The germline V and J ends were trimmed by 6 bases and 9 bases, with 14 bases remaining between them. Germline lookup yields CDR1 SGHTA and CDR2 FQGNSA. This CDR3 contains 12 residues. CDR3 sequence reads: CASSPQGSQAFF. DNA of the CDR3: TGTGCCAGCAGTCCGCAGGGCAGTCAAGCTTTCTTT.

A note on this clonotype: A read error may produce the germline difference seen at one junction end. The chain uses TRBV20-1 and TRBJ2-7, with D hard to call. This CDR3 has 12 residues. Germline loops: CDR1 DFQATT, CDR2 SNEGSKA (reference sequence). This chain's CDR3 is CSARPSPYEQYF. CDR3 sequence (DNA): TGCAGTGCTAGGCCCAGCCCCTATGAGCAGTACTTC.

This clonotype was seen a few times. The V gene is TRBV20-1, the J gene TRBJ2-7; 9 bases agree with TRBD2. The length of the CDR3 is 16 residues. In germline, CDR1 is DFQATT, CDR2 SNEGSKA (reference sequence). Unmatched junction bases numbered 11, after V lost 4 bases and J lost 1 base. The CDR3 coding sequence is TGCAGTGCTACTTCTACGGCGGGAGGGCGATCCTACGAGCAGTACTTC. Protein: CSATSTAGGRSYEQYF.

CDR3 residues: CASRGRRLAGFYEQYF. The CDR3 DNA reads TGTGCCAGCAGGGGGAGACGGCTGGCGGGATTCTACGAGCAGTACTTC. The rearrangement links TRBV7-2 to TRBJ2-7; possible D gene TRBD2, 6 bases. From germline, CDR1 is SGHTA and CDR2 FQGNSA. V lost 6 bases, J lost 3 bases, and 21 bases lay in between. The CDR3 is 16 residues long.

The sample holds a few counts of this clonotype. The chain recombines TRBV27 with TRBJ2-7, with a possible D match to TRBD2 (6 bases). The CDR3 spans 14 residues. Germline values: CDR1 MNHEY, CDR2 SMNVEV (reference sequence). V was shortened by 4 bases and J by 6 bases, with 16 bases between the two germline ends. CDR3 amino acids: CASSSETSFSEQYF. CDR3 in DNA: TGTGCCAGCAGTTCGGAGACTAGTTTCTCCGAGCAGTACTTC.

The rearrangement joins TRBV19 to TRBJ1-1; D is possibly TRBD1 (5 bases). The CDR3 totals 14 residues. V lost 5 bases and J 0 bases, leaving 10 bases between the germline ends. CDR1 and CDR2 (germline): LNHDA, SQIVND (reference sequence). The DNA for the CDR3 is TGTGCCAGTAGTTTCTTGACAGTGAACACTGAAGCTTTCTTT. Translation: CASSFLTVNTEAFF.

In nucleotides, the CDR3 is TGTGCCAGCAGCTTTAGAGGGGCCAAAAACATTCAGTACTTC. Amino acids: CASSFRGAKNIQYF. This chain connects TRBV7-2 to TRBJ2-4; D may be TRBD2 (5 bases). Trimming took 3 bases from V and 1 from J, leaving 7 bases between them. Germline loops: CDR1 SGHTA, CDR2 FQGNSA. The CDR3 is made up of 14 amino acids.

The genes are TRBV6-1 and TRBJ2-4; a weak D match, TRBD1 (5 bases). CDR3 length: 14 residues. The germline V and J ends were trimmed by 5 bases and 5 bases, with 13 bases remaining between them. CDR1 is MNHNS, CDR2 SASEGT, per germline. CDR3 bases: TGTGCCAGCAGTCGACAGAGTTCAGAAAACATTCAGTACTTC. Its protein product is CASSRQSSENIQYF.

The chain combines TRBV11-2 with TRBJ2-1, with 9 bases aligning to TRBD2. Germline CDR1 is SGHAT and CDR2 is FQNNGV. J was trimmed by 4 bases and V by 4 bases; bases with no gene match: 5. This CDR3 has 15 amino acids. CDR3 residues: CASSYGLAQYNEQFF. CDR3 DNA: TGTGCCAGCAGCTACGGACTAGCGCAGTACAATGAGCAGTTCTTC.

This clonotype was seen only once. The chain couples TRBV19 to TRBJ2-6; D is perhaps TRBD2 (5 bases). This CDR3 comprises 16 residues. Germline V CDR1 and CDR2: LNHDA, SQIVND (reference sequence). Trimming took off 4 bases at V and 0 bases at J, with 10 bases between the two ends. The chain's CDR3 is CASSSRDHSGANVLTF. The CDR3 DNA is TGTGCCAGTAGTAGCCGGGATCACTCTGGGGCCAACGTCCTGACTTTC.

This clonotype was counted many times. The chain is built from TRBV6-5 and TRBJ1-4; D ambiguous. V was shortened by 4 bases and J by 0 bases, with 9 bases between the two germline ends. CDR1 and CDR2 (germline): MNHEY, SVGAGI. This CDR3 has 15 residues. The DNA of the CDR3 is TGTGCCAGCAGTTTAGACGGTGCAACTAATGAAAAACTGTTTTTT. Its translation: CASSLDGATNEKLFF.

This clonotype has just a few counts. This chain links TRBV6-5 with TRBJ2-7; no reliable D call. CDR1 and CDR2 from the germline V gene are MNHEY and SVGAGI. This CDR3 is 11 amino acids long. The V gene lost 0 bases and the J gene lost 6 bases, with 3 bases spanning the gap. Here the CDR3 reads CASSYSTEQYF. CDR3 DNA: TGTGCCAGCAGTTACTCGACCGAGCAGTACTTC.

This chain connects TRBV15 to TRBJ1-6; possible D gene TRBD1, 6 bases. V was pared by 5 bases and J by 15 bases, with 20 bases between. The CDR3 consists of 14 residues. CDR1 LNHNV and CDR2 YYDKDF come from the germline V gene (reference sequence). This CDR3 reads CATSASTTGLDLHF. In DNA, the CDR3 is TGTGCCACCAGCGCTAGTACGACAGGTTTGGACCTCCACTTT.

This clonotype was counted a few times. The rearrangement uses TRBV20-1 and TRBJ2-1; 13 bases fit TRBD2. The V gene end was trimmed by 6 bases and the J gene end by 5 bases; junction bases not matched to a gene: 4. The V gene's germline CDR1 is DFQATT and CDR2 SNEGSKA (reference sequence). This CDR3 spans 14 amino acids. DNA for the CDR3: TGCAGTGCCATCGGGACTAGCGGGAACAATGAGCAGTTCTTC. This codes for CSAIGTSGNNEQFF.

This rearrangement joins TRBV12-3 or TRBV12-4 to TRBJ2-2; D unclear. V lost 3 bases and J lost 3, with 8 bases in between. The CDR3 loop spans 14 amino acids. Here the CDR3 reads CASSFSFHTGELFF. The CDR3 nucleotides are TGTGCCAGCAGTTTCAGCTTCCACACCGGGGAGCTGTTTTTT.

Here the CDR3 DNA reads TGTGCTAGTGACCAAGGGGACAGGGTGGGCTACACCTTC. Its protein product is CASDQGDRVGYTF. V gene TRBV12-5 combines with J gene TRBJ1-2; TRBD1 matches 9 bases. Germline-derived CDR1 and CDR2 are LGHNT and FRNRAP. CDR3 length: 13 amino acids. With V trimmed by 7 bases and J by 8 bases, 8 bases remained unmatched.

This rearrangement joins TRBV5-1 to TRBJ1-1; 7 bases map to TRBD1. The germline V gene encodes CDR1 SGHRS and CDR2 YFSETQ. After removal of 4 bases from V and 3 bases from J, the junction contained 6 bases not matched to a gene. The CDR3 runs 14 residues. The DNA for the CDR3 is TGCGCCAGCAGCGAGACAGGGAGGGACACTGAAGCTTTCTTT. Amino acid sequence: CASSETGRDTEAFF.

The chain links TRBV6-1 to TRBJ1-2; D remains ambiguous. Between the trimmed V and J ends, which lost 11 bases and 1 base, there was a span of 20 bases. This CDR3 has 15 amino acids. In germline, CDR1 is MNHNS, CDR2 SASEGT. CDR3 nucleotides: TGTGCCGCCTACGGGTCCACGTCTCGTAACTATGGCTACACCTTC. Its protein is CAAYGSTSRNYGYTF.

The chain is built from TRBV30 and TRBJ2-2; D perhaps matches TRBD1 (6 bases). The germline V gene has CDR1 GTSNPN and CDR2 SVGIG (reference sequence). V lost 8 bases and J lost 6, with 16 bases in between. The CDR3 runs to 13 residues. DNA for the CDR3: TGTGCCGGTGGGGGCCACTTGGCCGGGGAGCTGTTTTTT. Its translation: CAGGGHLAGELFF.

This clonotype was counted a few times. The chain recombines TRBV20-1 with TRBJ1-2, with 10 bases aligning to TRBD1. V dropped 5 bases and J dropped 3; count of bases not matched to a gene: 3. Germline lookup yields CDR1 DFQATT and CDR2 SNEGSKA (reference sequence). This CDR3 region has 13 residues. CDR3: CSAFDRGHYGYTF. The CDR3 region has the DNA TGCAGTGCTTTTGACAGGGGGCACTATGGCTACACCTTC.

This clonotype occurred a few times. V gene TRBV6-1 combines with J gene TRBJ1-2, with TRBD1 as a possible D gene (6 bases). V gave up 7 bases and J gave up 8 bases, with 20 bases separating them. Germline CDR1 MNHNS, CDR2 SASEGT. This CDR3 has 14 amino acids. The CDR3 bases are TGTGCCAGCACGGAGGGCAGGGGCTACCGCGGCTACACCTTC. Translated, it gives CASTEGRGYRGYTF.